These T cell receptor beta chains were read from a single sample in a study of blood T cell repertoires in COVID-19. Clones were sequenced by immunoSEQ multiplex PCR, and TCRdb holds only the in-frame ones, with some missing. The repertoire holds 300,000 to 500,000 clones, roughly 88% seen once, with 2% to 2.5% in the top ten. The sample was PBMCs or T cells enriched from blood (not recorded which). The receptors were sampled from a woman in her thirties or forties with acute COVID-19. The CDR3 runs from the conserved cysteine through the conserved F or W. The order of the fields is D gene, clone size, J gene, V gene, CDR3 DNA, CDR3 protein. D genes are given only for firm matches. Some rows have no size entry. The others give once, few or many, or a class for an expanded clone.

.,.,TRBJ2-7,TRBV15,TGTGCCACCAGCAGGGAAAGGGCCGCGGGCTACGAGCAGTACTTC,CATSRERAAGYEQYF
TRBD1,once,TRBJ2-2,TRBV24-1,TGTGCCACCAGTGACCTTGACAGGGACACCGGGGAGCTGTTTTTT,CATSDLDRDTGELFF
TRBD1,.,TRBJ1-3,TRBV25-1,TGTGCCAGCAGTGAAGGACAGGATGGAAACACCATATATTTT,CASSEGQDGNTIYF
.,.,TRBJ2-2,TRBV5-8,TGTGCCAGCGCCCGGATCGGCCGGGGGAACACCGGGGAGCTGTTTTTT,CASARIGRGNTGELFF
.,.,TRBJ1-4,TRBV5-5,TGTGCCAGCAGCTTGGCTCGGGGGAGGACTAATGAAAAACTGTTTTTT,CASSLARGRTNEKLFF
.,once,TRBJ1-2,TRBV7-2,TGTGCCAGCAGCTTATCGGGTTCTAACTATGGCTACACCTTC,CASSLSGSNYGYTF
TRBD1,.,TRBJ1-2,TRBV10-2,TGCGCCAGCAGTGAGTCGAGGGGGGACAGGATCTATGGCTACACCTTC,CASSESRGDRIYGYTF
TRBD1,few,TRBJ1-1,TRBV27,TGTGCCAGCACCGGGACAGGGGGTTATACTGAAGCTTTCTTT,CASTGTGGYTEAFF
.,few,TRBJ1-4,TRBV2,TGTGCCAGCAGTGGAGGGTTGTCGGCTAATGAAAAACTGTTTTTT,CASSGGLSANEKLFF
.,.,TRBJ2-5,TRBV7-9,TGTGCCAGCAGCCCGGGGGTCGAGACCCAGTACTTC,CASSPGVETQYF
.,.,TRBJ1-6,TRBV3-1/TRBV3-2,TGTGCCAGCAGCCCCGGACTGGGCGTCGGTTCACCCCTCCACTTT,CASSPGLGVGSPLHF
.,few,TRBJ1-2,TRBV5-5,TGTGCCAGCAGCACACAGGGAGCTAACTATGGCTACACCTTC,CASSTQGANYGYTF
TRBD1,.,TRBJ1-3,TRBV2,TGTGCCAGCAGTAGGGACAGGGCGGACACCATATATTTT,CASSRDRADTIYF
TRBD1,once,TRBJ1-5,TRBV2,TGTGCCAGCAGTAAGCAGGGACAGGTAGGCAATCAGCCCCAGCATTTT,CASSKQGQVGNQPQHF
TRBD1,.,TRBJ2-5,TRBV7-8,TGTGCCAGCAGCGTATCTTACAGGGGTGAGACCCAGTACTTC,CASSVSYRGETQYF
.,.,TRBJ1-1,TRBV14,TGTGCCAGCAGCCAAGCGATGAGATGGAACAAGAGGACTGAAGCTTTCTTT,CASSQAMRWNKRTEAFF
TRBD2,.,TRBJ2-7,TRBV13,TGTGCCAGCAGCTCCGGGAGGTACGAGCAGTACTTC,CASSSGRYEQYF
TRBD1,.,TRBJ2-2,TRBV9,TGTGCCAGCAGCTCCCGGGACAGGGTTATCGGGGAGCTGTTTTTT,CASSSRDRVIGELFF
TRBD1,.,TRBJ1-2,TRBV19,TGTGCCAGTAGTGTCGGACAGGGAGGAAATGAGGGCTATGGCTACACCTTC,CASSVGQGGNEGYGYTF
TRBD1,.,TRBJ2-7,TRBV25-1,TGTGCCAGCAGTGCCATGGGGACAGGGGTCAGGTTAGGCGAGCAGTACTTC,CASSAMGTGVRLGEQYF
TRBD2,.,TRBJ2-1,TRBV11-2,TGTGCCAGCAGCTCGTTTAGCGGGGGGGCCGGTTTTGAGAATGAGCAGTTCTTC,CASSSFSGGAGFENEQFF
.,.,TRBJ1-2,TRBV30,TGTGCCTGGAGCCTCCGACAGGCGAATAACTATGGCTACACCTTC,CAWSLRQANNYGYTF
.,.,TRBJ1-3,TRBV19,TGTGCCAGGAGGGGTCCAGGGGAAAACACCATATATTTT,CARRGPGENTIYF
.,.,TRBJ1-5,TRBV30,TGTGCCTGGAGTGGGGGCAGACAGCCCCAGCATTTT,CAWSGGRQPQHF
TRBD1,.,TRBJ1-5,TRBV12-5,TGTGCTAGTGGTCCGCCCTCAGGGGGCGGGCAGCCCCAGCATTTT,CASGPPSGGGQPQHF
.,.,TRBJ2-2,TRBV6-5,TGTGCCAGCGGAAGGACAGAGAAGGGTGAGCTGTTTTTT,CASGRTEKGELFF
.,.,TRBJ1-1,TRBV9,TGTGCCAGCAGCCCCGGGGCTGAAGCTTTCTTT,CASSPGAEAFF
.,.,TRBJ2-7,TRBV11-2,TGTGCCAGCAGCTTAGTGTTTACAACAGGGCTCTACGAGCAGTACTTC,CASSLVFTTGLYEQYF
.,.,TRBJ2-7,TRBV30,TGTGCCTGGAGTCTCAGCAGCGGGGAGCAGTACTTC,CAWSLSSGEQYF
TRBD2,.,TRBJ2-3,TRBV5-1,TGCGCCAGCAGCCGCGGGACTAGCGGGGGCACAGATACGCAGTATTTT,CASSRGTSGGTDTQYF
.,.,TRBJ1-1,TRBV2,TGTGCCAGCATTGGTGGCATCGGGATAACAGAGAACACTGAAGCTTTCTTT,CASIGGIGITENTEAFF
.,once,TRBJ2-7,TRBV19,TGTGCCAGTAGGCCCTTTATGGACGGGGCCTACGAGCAGTACTTC,CASRPFMDGAYEQYF
TRBD1,.,TRBJ1-1,TRBV29-1,TGCAGTGTCACAGGGGCTCTGAACACTGAAGCTTTCTTT,CSVTGALNTEAFF
.,few,TRBJ1-1,TRBV5-1,TGCGCCAGTGGAGGCACGAACACTGAAGCTTTCTTT,CASGGTNTEAFF
TRBD1,.,TRBJ2-2,TRBV18,TGTGCCAGCTCCCTCGACAGGGGGCCCGGGGAGCTGTTTTTT,CASSLDRGPGELFF
TRBD2,.,TRBJ2-3,TRBV2,TGTGCCAGCAGTGACGTTAAACTCGCGGGGGCAGATACGCAGTATTTT,CASSDVKLAGADTQYF
TRBD1,.,TRBJ2-2,TRBV7-8,TGTGCCAGCAGCGGGACCGACAGGGGGCGAAAGACCGGGGAGCTGTTTTTT,CASSGTDRGRKTGELFF
.,.,TRBJ1-2,TRBV24-1,TGTGCCACCAGTAAGGGGCGCTTCTATGGCTACACCTTC,CATSKGRFYGYTF
.,once,TRBJ2-5,TRBV19,TGTGCCAGTAGTATAGGCCTAGCCTTCAAAGAGACCCAGTACTTC,CASSIGLAFKETQYF
TRBD1,.,TRBJ2-5,TRBV18,TGTGCCAGCTCGGAAAACTCGGGACAGGAGACCCAGTACTTC,CASSENSGQETQYF
.,.,TRBJ1-3,TRBV7-2,TGTGCCAGCAGCTTGCAGGTCCACTCTGGAAACACCATATATTTT,CASSLQVHSGNTIYF
.,.,TRBJ1-2,TRBV6-5,TGTGCCAGCAGACGCAGGGCAGAGTTATATGGCTACACCTTC,CASRRRAELYGYTF
.,.,TRBJ1-2,TRBV4-1,TGCGCCAGCAGCCAAGCCGGGACAAGCTATGGCTACACCTTC,CASSQAGTSYGYTF
.,.,TRBJ1-2,TRBV15,TGTGCCACCAGCCGTACAGGGTATGGCTACACCTTC,CATSRTGYGYTF
.,.,TRBJ2-1,TRBV7-9,TGTGCCAGCAGCCCCCGAGACAGCAATGAGCAGTTCTTC,CASSPRDSNEQFF
.,.,TRBJ1-6,TRBV30,TGTGCCTGGAGTCGGGAACCAGGAAATTCACCCCTCCACTTT,CAWSREPGNSPLHF
TRBD1,.,TRBJ2-7,TRBV6-6,TGTGCCAGCAGTAATGGACAGGGGGCGGCCACCTACGAGCAGTACTTC,CASSNGQGAATYEQYF
.,.,TRBJ1-2,TRBV19,TGTGCCAGTAGTATAGGTAGCAGGGGTGACTATGGCTACACCTTC,CASSIGSRGDYGYTF
.,once,TRBJ2-6,TRBV18,TGTGCCAGCTCACGGGCAGTTAGCTCTGGGGCCAACGTCCTGACTTTC,CASSRAVSSGANVLTF
.,.,TRBJ2-3,TRBV18,TGTGCCAGCTCACCCCGAGGCAGCTTCACAGATACGCAGTATTTT,CASSPRGSFTDTQYF
TRBD2,.,TRBJ2-6,TRBV7-2,TGTGCCAGCAGCCCGGGACTAGCTGGGGCCAACGTCCTGACTTTC,CASSPGLAGANVLTF
.,.,TRBJ1-6,TRBV3-1/TRBV3-2,TGTGCCAGCAGCCGCAAACAGGGTTCCTATAATTCACCCCTCCACTTT,CASSRKQGSYNSPLHF
.,few,TRBJ2-1,TRBV5-5,TGTGCCAGCAGCCTCTCCCGGTTGTTCGATGAGCAGTTCTTC,CASSLSRLFDEQFF
TRBD1,many,TRBJ2-7,TRBV10-1,TGCGCCAGCAGTCCAGCCCCGACAGGGGGACACGAGCAGTACTTC,CASSPAPTGGHEQYF